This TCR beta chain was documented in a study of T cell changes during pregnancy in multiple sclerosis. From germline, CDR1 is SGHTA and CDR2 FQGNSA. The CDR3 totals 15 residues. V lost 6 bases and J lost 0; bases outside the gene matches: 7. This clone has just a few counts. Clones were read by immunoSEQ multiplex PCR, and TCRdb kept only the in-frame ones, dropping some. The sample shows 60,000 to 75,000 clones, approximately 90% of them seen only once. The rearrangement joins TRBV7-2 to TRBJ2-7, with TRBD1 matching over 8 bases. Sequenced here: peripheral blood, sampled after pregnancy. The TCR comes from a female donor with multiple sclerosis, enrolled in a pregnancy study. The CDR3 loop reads CASSYTGTGSYEQYF. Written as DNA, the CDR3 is TGTGCCAGCAGTTATACGGGGACAGGCTCCTACGAGCAGTACTTC. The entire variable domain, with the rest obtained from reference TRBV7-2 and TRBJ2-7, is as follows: GAGVSQSPSNKVTEKGKDVELRCDPISGHTALYWYRQSLGQGLEFLIYFQGNSAPDKSGLPSDRFSAERTGGSVSTLTIQRTQQEDSAVYLCASSYTGTGSYEQYFGPGTRLTVT.